This paragraph reports one T cell receptor beta chain. This entry belongs to a study of blood T cell repertoires in COVID-19. Study background: The United States, Italy and Spain provided the acute and convalescent COVID-19 samples. PBMCs, B-cell-depleted T cells, or T cells were the source of the cDNA or gDNA that made up the material.

Clinical history reported by participants formed the basis on which cohorts were assigned. Germline loops: CDR1 MDHEN, CDR2 SYDVKM. There are 14 residues in the CDR3. V was clipped by 4 bases and J by 6 bases, with 12 bases between them. In the source study's methods: By means of reference gene primer amplification, nucleated cell counts were estimated. Only in-frame clones appear in the TCRdb table, and some are missing; sequencing was by immunoSEQ multiplex PCR. V, J and clone size reflect that table, while D and trimming were determined from the DNA. There are fewer than 400,000 clones in the sample; 70% to 90% occur only once, and less than 2.5% lies in the top ten.

The receptor comes from a man aged 25 to 45 who had recovered from COVID-19. Sequencing was performed on PBMCs or T cells enriched from blood (not recorded which). V and J are TRBV28 and TRBJ1-4, with D possibly matching TRBD1 (5 bases). Here the CDR3 reads CASSSQGGYEKLFF. Written as DNA, the CDR3 is TGTGCCAGCAGTTCCCAGGGCGGTTATGAAAAACTGTTTTTT.